The 16 T cell receptor beta chains listed next were all sequenced from one sample in a study of T cells in Graves' hyperthyroidism and ophthalmopathy. TCR beta CDR3 regions were amplified from RNA. The TCR CDR3 first-round RT-PCR relied on the HTBI primer set. TCRdb used MiXCR to reprocess the multiplex PCR reads, holding one entry per CDR3 protein. The sample contains hundreds of thousands of distinct CDR3 sequences, approximately 15% of which appear only once. Material for sequencing was blood. These receptors came from a woman younger than 35 with Graves' hyperthyroidism.

The chain couples TRBV2 to TRBJ2-6; TRBD2 might be the D (6 bases). The CDR3 runs 19 residues. Germline values: CDR1 SNHLY, CDR2 FYNNEI. The V end was cut by 7 bases, the J end by 2 bases, with 24 bases between. In nucleotides, the CDR3 is TGTGCCAGCATTTTAAGACTAGTCCTAACTGGGGCTGGGGCCAACGTCCTGACTTTC. Translation gives CASILRLVLTGAGANVLTF.

This clonotype was observed at least ten times. The rearrangement joins TRBV7-2 to TRBJ2-1; D is perhaps TRBD2 (5 bases). Germline V gene lookup returns CDR1 SGHTA and CDR2 FQGNSA. V was trimmed by 2 bases and J by 2 bases, leaving 16 bases between them. The CDR3 runs to 17 residues. CDR3 sequence reads: CASSLRGDLPPYNEQFF. CDR3 sequence (DNA): TGTGCCAGCAGCTTACGGGGAGACCTCCCCCCCTACAATGAGCAGTTCTTC.

The chain joins TRBV25-1 to TRBJ2-1; 10 bases match TRBD2. CDR1 is MGHDK and CDR2 is SYGVNS in the germline V gene. With V trimmed by 5 bases and J by 0 bases, 16 bases remained unmatched. This CDR3 spans 20 amino acids. CDR3 DNA: TGTGCCAGCAGTATTTCCCCCCTAGCGGGAGAGGGTAGCTCCTACAATGAGCAGTTCTTC. Protein: CASSISPLAGEGSSYNEQFF.

This clonotype was seen a handful of times. V usage is TRBV6-1 and J usage is TRBJ2-3, with 8 bases that match TRBD1. The CDR3 totals 14 residues. Germline values: CDR1 MNHNS, CDR2 SASEGT. Germline trimming cut 7 bases from V and 4 bases from J; bases unmatched to any gene: 7. This CDR3 reads CASINRGVPDTQYF. The CDR3 DNA reads as TGTGCCAGCATAAACAGGGGGGTACCAGATACGCAGTATTTT.

A few counts support this clonotype. The rearrangement uses TRBV4-1 and TRBJ2-7; the D gene could be TRBD1 or TRBD2 (5 bases each). V was clipped by 2 bases and J by 2 bases, with 7 bases between them. Germline V gene sequence: CDR1 MGHRA, CDR2 YSYEKL. The CDR3 runs to 13 residues. The CDR3 region is CASSQRDPYEQYF. CDR3 nucleotides: TGCGCCAGCAGCCAACGGGACCCCTACGAGCAGTACTTC.

V usage is TRBV19 and J usage is TRBJ1-2; possibly TRBD1 for D (5 bases). The V end lost 7 bases, the J end lost 4 bases, and 16 bases lay between the germline ends. The CDR3 length is 14 residues. Germline CDR1 is LNHDA and CDR2 is SQIVND (reference sequence). This chain's CDR3 is CASTSTQVLYGYTF. DNA for the CDR3: TGTGCCAGTACCTCCACACAGGTCCTCTATGGCTACACCTTC.

This clonotype was counted ten times or more. J is TRBJ2-7 and V is TRBV3-1, with 10 nucleotides matching TRBD2. V lost 2 bases, J lost 4 bases, and 2 bases stayed unmatched. Germline assignment: CDR1 LGHDT and CDR2 YNNKEL (reference sequence). This CDR3 spans 14 amino acids. CDR3: CASSQLLAGYEQYF. The CDR3 DNA follows: TGTGCCAGCAGCCAACTACTAGCGGGATACGAGCAGTACTTC.

In this sample, this clonotype turned up many times. The V gene is TRBV11-2, the J gene TRBJ2-1; tentatively, D is TRBD2 (6 bases). CDR3 length: 13 residues. V lost 1 base and J lost 7, with 8 bases in between. Germline V gives CDR1 SGHAT, CDR2 FQNNGV. In DNA form, the CDR3 reads TGTGCCAGCAGCTTAGGAGGGAGGAATGAGCAGTTCTTC. Its translation: CASSLGGRNEQFF. Variable domain in full (rest from reference TRBV11-2 and TRBJ2-1): EAGVAQSPRYKIIEKRQSVAFWCNPISGHATLYWYQQILGQGPKLLIQFQNNGVVDDSQLPKDRFSAERLKGVDSTLKIQPAKLEDSAVYLCASSLGGRNEQFFGPGTRLTVL.

This chain uses TRBV7-2 with TRBJ2-4, with D possibly matching TRBD2 (5 bases). This CDR3 is built from 17 residues. Germline lookup yields CDR1 SGHTA and CDR2 FQGNSA. V was cut by 0 bases and J by 2 bases, with 14 bases left in between. The CDR3, as DNA: TGTGCCAGCAGCTTAGCGTGGGCCGGGAAGACCAAAAACATTCAGTACTTC. Protein product: CASSLAWAGKTKNIQYF.

With regard to this clonotype: This may be a read error, as it is one base from a much larger clone. The V gene is TRBV20-1, the J gene TRBJ2-1; 11 bases line up with TRBD2. The length of the CDR3 is 12 residues. Per the germline V gene, CDR1 is DFQATT and CDR2 is SNEGSKA (reference sequence). This chain's CDR3 is CGGLADSNEQLF. The CDR3 DNA reads TGCGGGGGACTAGCGGATTCAAATGAGCAGCTCTTC.

This chain connects TRBV6-2 or TRBV6-3 to TRBJ2-3, with 7 bases aligning to TRBD2. Germline assignment: CDR1 MNHEY and CDR2 SVGEGT. After removal of 5 bases from V and 8 bases from J, the junction contained 19 bases not matched to a gene. The CDR3 spans 17 residues. The CDR3: CASSAFGRPEQGGTQYF. CDR3 coding DNA: TGTGCCAGCAGTGCTTTCGGGAGGCCCGAGCAGGGAGGTACGCAGTATTTT.

This clonotype was found many times. This sequence joins TRBV20-1 and TRBJ2-1, with D possibly matching TRBD2 (5 bases). V was shortened by 5 bases and J by 5 bases, with 16 bases between the two germline ends. The germline gives CDR1 DFQATT, CDR2 SNEGSKA (reference sequence). This CDR3 has 14 residues. CDR3 sequence (DNA): TGCAGTGCTCCCACTAGAGGACCTCACAATGAGCAGTTCTTC. Its translation is CSAPTRGPHNEQFF.

The rearrangement links TRBV7-9 to TRBJ2-7; tentative D call: TRBD2 (6 bases). CDR3 size: 14 residues. The V and J ends lost 4 bases and 5 bases respectively, with 15 bases between them. Germline CDR1 SEHNR, CDR2 FQNEAQ (reference sequence). CDR3 coding DNA: TGTGCCAGCAGCTCCGACGGGAGCCCGCACGAGCAGTACTTC. Amino acid sequence: CASSSDGSPHEQYF.

There are a few counts of this clonotype. The chain combines TRBV4-3 with TRBJ2-5; D is undetermined. This CDR3 is built from 14 residues. In germline, CDR1 is LGHNA, CDR2 YSLEER. V was shortened by 0 bases and J by 5 bases, with 10 bases between the two germline ends. CDR3 in DNA: TGCGCCAGCAGCCAAGAGGGCGCGTCCGAGACCCAGTACTTC. It yields the protein CASSQEGASETQYF.

Comments on this clonotype: An end of the junction differs from the germline gene, which may be a read error. The chain uses TRBV6-1 and TRBJ1-5, with a tentative D call TRBD1 (6 bases). The CDR3 contains 15 residues. Germline CDR1 is MNHNS and CDR2 is SASEGT. The CDR3 DNA reads as TGTGCCAGCAGTGAAGGAGGACAGTACAATCAGCCCCAGCGTTTT. Encoded protein: CASSEGGQYNQPQRF.

The table lists this clonotype with many counts. The chain has TRBV7-2 and TRBJ2-7; a possible D gene is TRBD1 (6 bases). The CDR3 spans 15 residues. CDR1 is SGHTA, CDR2 FQGNSA, per germline. V shed 5 bases and J shed 1 base, with 15 bases lying between them. CDR3 sequence (DNA): TGTGCCAGCAGCGCCCCCGGGACACTTTCCTACGAGCAGTACTTC. Its translation is CASSAPGTLSYEQYF.